The present entry profiles one T cell receptor (beta chain) with its context. As yet, its antigen is unknown. The data stem from a study of shared clonotypes between healthy human individuals. Findings and limits, study-wide: Estimated clonotype richness was generally higher in naive than memory subsets.

The CDR3 covers 14 residues. V was cut by 3 bases and J by 10 bases, with 16 bases left in between. The germline V gene encodes CDR1 MNHEY and CDR2 SMNVEV (reference sequence). The assay was immunoSEQ multiplex PCR, and TCRdb's table has in-frame clones only and misses some. The data hold approximately 2.1 million clones, with approximately 93% observed a single time. The chain employs TRBV27 and TRBJ2-1, with D hard to call. The specimen sequenced was naive CD4+ T cells from PBMCs. The subset: CD45RA+ positively selected. The source is a man aged 18 to 29 in good health. Some clones in this sample may be carry-over from other donors' samples. The CDR3 sequence is CASSFADSLGEQFF. The CDR3 DNA follows: TGTGCCAGCAGTTTCGCGGATTCCTTGGGAGAGCAGTTCTTC.